These 23 T cell receptor beta chains originate from one sample sequenced in a study of post-analysis software for immune sequencing data. These receptors have no known antigen. Points from the study as a whole: Five TRBV segments were significantly more frequent in patients than in controls. TRBV5-6, TRBV5-1 and TRBV20-1 were among these segments.

Presence of unique molecular identifiers characterized the TCR beta cDNA libraries. Each CDR3 protein gets one entry after TCRdb re-called the PCR reads with MiXCR. The table lists about 810,000 distinct CDR3 sequences, 53% of them singletons, with around 4.5% in the top ten. Sequencing used blood. Source of these receptors: a girl aged 10 to 17 with multiple sclerosis.

The rearrangement links TRBV12-3 or TRBV12-4 to TRBJ2-1, with 13 bases lining up with TRBD2. V trimming: 5 bases; J trimming: 2 bases; junction bases outside the gene matches: 9. The CDR3 sequence is 18 residues long. The DNA for the CDR3 is TGTGCCAGCAGTGCCGGGACTAGCGGGATAAGGGCCTACAATGAGCAGTTCTTC. Translated: CASSAGTSGIRAYNEQFF.

This clonotype was picked up a small number of times. The V and J genes are TRBV6-5 and TRBJ2-4; 9 bases line up with TRBD1. The DNA end lines up better with TRBJ2-7; the J call may be wrong. The CDR3 sequence is 14 residues long. Germline V gives CDR1 MNHEY, CDR2 SVGAGI. The DNA for the CDR3 is TGTGCCAGCAGTTTAGGGACAGGGAGGGACGAGCAGTACTTC. Translation: CASSLGTGRDEQYF.

The rearrangement links TRBV2 to TRBJ2-3; possibly TRBD2 for D (6 bases). V lost 3 bases and J lost 4, with 17 bases in between. This CDR3 comprises 16 residues. CDR1 and CDR2 from the germline V gene are SNHLY and FYNNEI. The CDR3 region has the DNA TGTGCCAGCAGTGATCGGTGGCTAGCGATCGCAGATACGCAGTATTTT. This encodes CASSDRWLAIADTQYF.

The J gene is TRBJ2-7, the V gene TRBV12-3 or TRBV12-4, with 12 bases lining up with TRBD1. The CDR3 consists of 16 residues. V lost 0 bases and J lost 5; bases outside the gene matches: 5. CDR3 DNA: TGTGCCAGCAGTTTAGCGCGAGGGACAGGGGGCCACGAGCAGTACTTC. Translation: CASSLARGTGGHEQYF.

This clonotype was detected a few times. This rearrangement joins TRBV12-3 or TRBV12-4 to TRBJ2-1; the match to TRBD1 covers 9 bases. J was trimmed by 6 bases and V by 7 bases; bases with no gene match: 7. The CDR3 has 14 amino acids. The CDR3 region is CASTLGTGLNEQFF. CDR3 DNA sequence: TGTGCCAGCACCCTGGGGACAGGGCTCAATGAGCAGTTCTTC.

Only a few counts were recorded for this clonotype. The chain is built from TRBV29-1 and TRBJ1-2; 12 nucleotides line up with TRBD1. The V segment lost 6 bases and the J segment 1 base; nucleotides outside the gene matches: 12. Germline values: CDR1 SQVTM, CDR2 ANQGSEA. The CDR3 is 17 amino acids. CDR3 in DNA: TGCAGCGTCCTCCGCCCGGGACAGGGGGCCTTTAACTATGGCTACACCTTC. Its translation is CSVLRPGQGAFNYGYTF.

CDR3 sequence reads: CSARESGTGVYEQYF. The DNA of the CDR3 is TGCAGTGCTAGAGAGTCCGGGACAGGGGTCTACGAGCAGTACTTC. This chain links TRBV20-1 with TRBJ2-5, with 10 bases fitting TRBD1. The end of the DNA aligns better with TRBJ2-7, so the J call may be wrong. The CDR3 is 15 residues long. Looked up from germline, CDR1 is DFQATT and CDR2 is SNEGSKA (reference sequence).

This chain uses TRBV15 with TRBJ2-7, with a possible D match to TRBD2 (5 bases). The CDR3 runs to 16 residues. The germline CDR1 and CDR2 sequences are LNHNV and YYDKDF (reference sequence). With 2 bases removed from V and 0 bases from J, the gap between germline ends came to 14 bases. Here the CDR3 DNA reads TGTGCCACCAGCAGAAACCTAGTGGGAGCCTCCTACGAGCAGTACTTC. Its translation is CATSRNLVGASYEQYF. Full variable domain (outside the CDR3, taken from reference TRBV15 and TRBJ2-7): DAMVIQNPRYQVTQFGKPVTLSCSQTLNHNVMYWYQQKSSQAPKLLFHYYDKDFNNEADTPDNFQSRRPNTSFCFLDIRSPGLGDTAMYLCATSRNLVGASYEQYFGPGTRLTVT.

The V and J genes are TRBV10-3 and TRBJ2-5; 8 positions match TRBD1. The DNA matches TRBJ2-7 better at its end, which makes the J call doubtful. In germline, CDR1 is ENHRY, CDR2 SYGVKD. The CDR3 contains 13 residues. The CDR3 reads CAIRIDRGGEQYF. The CDR3 DNA is TGTGCCATCAGGATTGACAGGGGAGGCGAGCAGTACTTC.

Comment on this clonotype: The junction and the germline gene differ at one end; a read error may be behind it. CDR3: CASSKPGLPTNYGQYF. CDR3 sequence (DNA): TGTGCCAGCAGCAAACCGGGACTACCGACGAACTACGGGCAGTACTTC. The chain links TRBV6-5 to TRBJ2-7, with 7 bases that match TRBD2. CDR1 is MNHEY and CDR2 is SVGAGI in the germline V gene. CDR3 length: 16 amino acids.

The V call is TRBV15, the J call TRBJ1-5, with unresolved D. This CDR3 spans 13 amino acids. Germline loops: CDR1 LNHNV, CDR2 YYDKDF (reference sequence). The V end was cut by 0 bases, the J end by 4 bases, with 4 bases between. The CDR3 DNA is TGTGCCACCAGCAGAGATAAGAATCAGCCCCAGCATTTT. This codes for CATSRDKNQPQHF.

The CDR3 nucleotides are TGTGCCAGCAGCACCCTCCTCGGACAGACCTACGAGCAGTACTTC. This codes for CASSTLLGQTYEQYF. The chain is built from TRBV7-2 and TRBJ2-4; perhaps TRBD1 as D (6 bases). The J call may not be correct, given that the DNA end is closer to TRBJ2-7. Germline V gene lookup returns CDR1 SGHTA and CDR2 FQGNSA. The CDR3 sequence is 15 residues long.

The chain couples TRBV5-1 to TRBJ1-2; TRBD1 is a possible D gene (6 bases). The CDR3 runs to 16 residues. V gave up 4 bases and J gave up 3 bases, with 19 bases separating them. CDR1 SGHRS and CDR2 YFSETQ come from the germline V gene. CDR3 region: CASSLTLKGDDYGYTF. The CDR3 coding sequence is TGCGCCAGCAGCCTCACTCTTAAGGGGGATGACTATGGCTACACCTTC.

The chain has TRBV2 and TRBJ2-7; TRBD1 aligns across 11 bases. The CDR3 has 13 amino acids. CDR1 is SNHLY and CDR2 is FYNNEI in the germline V gene. Unmatched junction bases numbered 11, after V lost 7 bases and J lost 12 bases. CDR3 sequence reads: CASTLKGDRGLYF. DNA for the CDR3: TGTGCCAGCACGTTAAAGGGGGACAGGGGGTTGTACTTC.

Remarks on this clonotype: Relative to the germline gene, one junction end is altered; a read error may explain this. The genes are TRBV11-2 and TRBJ2-7, with no clear D. Per germline, CDR1 SGHAT and CDR2 FQNNGV. This CDR3 is 13 amino acids long. CDR3 DNA sequence: TGTGTCAGCAGCTTAGGTATCCCCTACGAGCAGTACTTC. Translated: CVSSLGIPYEQYF.

The chain is built from TRBV5-1 and TRBJ2-5; TRBD1 aligns across 9 bases. TRBJ2-7 explains the end of the DNA better; the J call may be wrong. Germline V gene sequence: CDR1 SGHRS, CDR2 YFSETQ. This CDR3 is 15 amino acids long. CDR3 sequence reads: CASSAEGTGFDEQYF. In DNA, the CDR3 is TGCGCCAGCAGCGCCGAAGGGACAGGGTTCGACGAGCAGTACTTC.

The chain combines TRBV15 with TRBJ1-6, with 9 bases lining up with TRBD1. Trimming at V came to 6 bases and at J to 15 bases, leaving 12 bases not matched to a gene. CDR1 is LNHNV, CDR2 YYDKDF, per germline (reference sequence). The CDR3 consists of 14 residues. In DNA form, the CDR3 reads TGTGCCACCAGGTCCGGGACAGGGTCGTATCGCCTCCACTTT. As protein: CATRSGTGSYRLHF.

There are a few counts of this clonotype. V usage is TRBV7-3 and J usage is TRBJ2-1; 9 bases are a match to TRBD2. CDR3 length: 15 amino acids. Germline V gives CDR1 SGHTA, CDR2 FQGTGA. V lost 1 base and J lost 5; bases outside the gene matches: 3. The CDR3 nucleotides are TGTGCCAGCAGCTTAAGTAGCGGGAGTCACAATGAGCAGTTCTTC. Its protein is CASSLSSGSHNEQFF.

Many counts were recorded for this clonotype. A junction end diverges from the germline sequence, so it may reflect a read error. The CDR3 DNA follows: TGTGCCAGCAGCATAACAGGGACAGGGTCGGGAGATACGCAGTATTTT. Encoded protein: CASSITGTGSGDTQYF. V and J are TRBV7-3 and TRBJ2-3; TRBD1 aligns across 9 bases. The V gene's germline CDR1 is SGHTA and CDR2 FQGTGA. This CDR3 has 16 amino acids.

CDR3 loop: CSARDFRGRLSDGYTF. The CDR3, as DNA: TGCAGTGCTAGAGATTTCAGGGGGCGCCTGTCGGATGGCTACACCTTC. This chain joins TRBV20-1 and TRBJ1-2; 8 nucleotides line up with TRBD1. The CDR3 length is 16 residues. The V and J ends lost 0 bases and 6 bases, in that order; junction bases with no gene match: 12. Germline values: CDR1 DFQATT, CDR2 SNEGSKA (reference sequence).

The chain is built from TRBV20-1 and TRBJ2-5; 12 positions match TRBD2. The CDR3 is 16 amino acids. The germline gives CDR1 DFQATT, CDR2 SNEGSKA (reference sequence). V was pared by 0 bases and J by 1 base, with 3 bases of the junction left unmatched. This CDR3 reads CSARDASGGGQETQYF. CDR3 bases: TGCAGTGCTAGAGACGCTAGCGGGGGGGGCCAAGAGACCCAGTACTTC.

CDR3 nucleotide sequence: TGTGCCAGCAGCCGAACCGGACTAGCGGGGGTAAATGAGCAGTTCTTC. Translation gives CASSRTGLAGVNEQFF. The V and J genes are TRBV7-3 and TRBJ2-1, with TRBD2 matching over 13 bases. Germline CDR1 is SGHTA and CDR2 is FQGTGA. CDR3 length equals 16 residues. With V trimmed by 5 bases and J by 7 bases, 8 bases remained unmatched.

The chain recombines TRBV20-1 with TRBJ2-3; D may be TRBD2 (6 bases). Germline values: CDR1 DFQATT, CDR2 SNEGSKA (reference sequence). This CDR3 has 13 amino acids. The CDR3 DNA reads as TGCAGACTTATAGCGGCTAGCACAGATACGCAGTATTTT. Protein: CRLIAASTDTQYF.